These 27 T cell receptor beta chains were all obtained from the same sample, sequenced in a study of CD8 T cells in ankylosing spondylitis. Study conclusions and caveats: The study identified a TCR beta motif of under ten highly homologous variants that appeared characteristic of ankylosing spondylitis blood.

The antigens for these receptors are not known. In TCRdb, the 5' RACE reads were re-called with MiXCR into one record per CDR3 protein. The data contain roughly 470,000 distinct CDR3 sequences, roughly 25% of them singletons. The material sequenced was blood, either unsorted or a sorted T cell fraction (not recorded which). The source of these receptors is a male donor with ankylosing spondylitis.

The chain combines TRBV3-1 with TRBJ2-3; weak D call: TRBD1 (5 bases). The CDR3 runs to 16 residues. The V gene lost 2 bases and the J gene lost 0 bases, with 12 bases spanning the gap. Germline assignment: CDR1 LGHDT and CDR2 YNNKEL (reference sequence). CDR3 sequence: CASSQWGSTSTDTQYF. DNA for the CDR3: TGTGCCAGCAGCCAATGGGGCTCCACTAGCACAGATACGCAGTATTTT.

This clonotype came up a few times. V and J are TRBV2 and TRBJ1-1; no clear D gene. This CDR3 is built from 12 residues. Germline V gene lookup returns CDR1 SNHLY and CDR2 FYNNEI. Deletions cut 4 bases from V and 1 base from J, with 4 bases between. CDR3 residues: CASSVKNTEAFF. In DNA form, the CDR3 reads TGTGCCAGCAGTGTGAAGAACACTGAAGCTTTCTTT.

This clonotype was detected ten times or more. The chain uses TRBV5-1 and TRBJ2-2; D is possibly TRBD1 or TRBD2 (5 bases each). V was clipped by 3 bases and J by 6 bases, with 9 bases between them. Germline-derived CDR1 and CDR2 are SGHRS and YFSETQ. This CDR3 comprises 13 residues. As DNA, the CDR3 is TGCGCCAGCAGCTGGGGGAGTTCCGGGGAGCTGTTTTTT. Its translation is CASSWGSSGELFF.

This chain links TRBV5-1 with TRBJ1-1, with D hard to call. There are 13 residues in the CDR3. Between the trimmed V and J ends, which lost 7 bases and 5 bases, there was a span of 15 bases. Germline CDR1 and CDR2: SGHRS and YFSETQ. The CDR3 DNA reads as TGCGCCAGCCTAGCAGGCCTCGGGACTGAAGCTTTCTTT. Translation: CASLAGLGTEAFF.

The CDR3 DNA follows: TGTGCCAGCAGCCATCGGGAGCCGAACACCGGGGAGCTGTTTTTT. Translating gives CASSHREPNTGELFF. The J gene is TRBJ2-2, the V gene TRBV4-2; the D gene is possibly TRBD2 (6 bases). Looked up from germline, CDR1 is LGHNA and CDR2 is YNFKEQ. Trimming left V 3 bases short and J 0 bases short, with 8 bases between. This CDR3 has 15 residues.

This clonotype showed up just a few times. This CDR3 is CSPPVGTETQYF. In DNA, the CDR3 is TGCAGTCCCCCGGTGGGAACCGAGACCCAGTACTTC. The chain uses TRBV20-1 and TRBJ2-5; D uncertain. Looked up from germline, CDR1 is DFQATT and CDR2 is SNEGSKA (reference sequence). This CDR3 has 12 residues. The V end lost 8 bases, the J end lost 5 bases, and 15 bases lay between the germline ends.

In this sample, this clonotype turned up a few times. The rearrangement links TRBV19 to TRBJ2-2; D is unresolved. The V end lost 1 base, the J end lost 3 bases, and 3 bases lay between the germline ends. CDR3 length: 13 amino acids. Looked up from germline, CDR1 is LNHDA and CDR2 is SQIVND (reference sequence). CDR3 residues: CASSIGHTGELFF. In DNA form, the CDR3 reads TGTGCCAGTAGTATAGGTCACACCGGGGAGCTGTTTTTT.

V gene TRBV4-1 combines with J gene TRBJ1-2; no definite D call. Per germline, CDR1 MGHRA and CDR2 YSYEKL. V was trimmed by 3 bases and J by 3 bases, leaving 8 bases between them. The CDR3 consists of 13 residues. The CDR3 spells CASSQGGDYGYTF. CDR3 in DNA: TGCGCCAGCAGCCAGGGAGGAGACTATGGCTACACCTTC.

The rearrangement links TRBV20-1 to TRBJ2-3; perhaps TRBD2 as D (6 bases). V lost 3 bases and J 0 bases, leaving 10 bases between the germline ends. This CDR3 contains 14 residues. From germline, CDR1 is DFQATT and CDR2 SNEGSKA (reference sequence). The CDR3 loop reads CSASGRGSTDTQYF. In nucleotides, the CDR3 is TGCAGTGCTAGTGGGCGGGGAAGCACAGATACGCAGTATTTT.

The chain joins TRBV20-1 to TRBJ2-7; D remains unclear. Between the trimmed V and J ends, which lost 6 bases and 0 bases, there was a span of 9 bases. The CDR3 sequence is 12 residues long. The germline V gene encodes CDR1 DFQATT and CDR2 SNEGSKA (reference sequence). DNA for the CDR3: TGCAGTGCCCATGGGAACTCCTACGAGCAGTACGTC. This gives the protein CSAHGNSYEQYV.

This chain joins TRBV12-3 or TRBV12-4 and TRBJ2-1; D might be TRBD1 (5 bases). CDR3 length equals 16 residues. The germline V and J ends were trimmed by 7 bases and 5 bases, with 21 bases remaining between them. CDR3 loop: CASNVKGLNVDNEQFF. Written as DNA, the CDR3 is TGTGCCAGCAACGTTAAGGGGTTAAACGTTGACAATGAGCAGTTCTTC.

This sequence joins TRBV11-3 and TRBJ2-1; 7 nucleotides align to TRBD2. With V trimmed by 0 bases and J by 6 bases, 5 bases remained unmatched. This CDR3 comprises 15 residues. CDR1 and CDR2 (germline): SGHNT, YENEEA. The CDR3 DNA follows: TGTGCCAGCAGCTTAGATTCTCGCGGGAGCAATGAGCAGTTCTTC. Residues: CASSLDSRGSNEQFF.

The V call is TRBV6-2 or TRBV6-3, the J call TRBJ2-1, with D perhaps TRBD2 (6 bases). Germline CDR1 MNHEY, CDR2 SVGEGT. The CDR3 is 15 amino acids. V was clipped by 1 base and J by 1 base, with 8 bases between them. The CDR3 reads CASSYWLASYNEQFF. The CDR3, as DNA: TGTGCCAGCAGTTACTGGCTAGCGTCCTACAATGAGCAGTTCTTC.

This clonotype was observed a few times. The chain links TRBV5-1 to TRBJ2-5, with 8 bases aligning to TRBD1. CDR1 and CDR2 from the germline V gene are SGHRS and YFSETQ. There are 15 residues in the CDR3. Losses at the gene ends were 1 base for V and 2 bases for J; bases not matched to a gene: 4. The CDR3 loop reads CASSLNRDRQETQYF. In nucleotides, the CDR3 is TGCGCCAGCAGCTTGAACCGGGACAGGCAAGAGACCCAGTACTTC.

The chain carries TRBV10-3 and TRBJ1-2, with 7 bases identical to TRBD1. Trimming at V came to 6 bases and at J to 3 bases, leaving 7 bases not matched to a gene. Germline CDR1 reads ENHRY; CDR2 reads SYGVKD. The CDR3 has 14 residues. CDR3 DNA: TGTGCCATCAGGACATCCGGGACAGACTATGGCTACACCTTC. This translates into CAIRTSGTDYGYTF.

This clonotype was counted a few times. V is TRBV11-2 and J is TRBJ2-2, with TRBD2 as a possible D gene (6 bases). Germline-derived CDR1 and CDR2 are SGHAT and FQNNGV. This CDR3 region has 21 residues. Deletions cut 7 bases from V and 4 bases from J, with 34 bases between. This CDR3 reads CASTPSGTYWSVMRPTGELFF. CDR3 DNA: TGTGCCAGCACACCGTCCGGGACTTATTGGTCCGTGATGAGACCCACCGGGGAGCTGTTTTTT.

The DNA for the CDR3 is TGTGCCAGCAGCAAACTGATCCCCCTCTCCTACGAGCAGTACTTC. It codes for CASSKLIPLSYEQYF. The J gene is TRBJ2-7, the V gene TRBV4-2; D uncertain. This CDR3 region has 15 residues. Trimming took 5 bases from V and 0 from J, leaving 14 bases between them. Per germline, CDR1 LGHNA and CDR2 YNFKEQ.

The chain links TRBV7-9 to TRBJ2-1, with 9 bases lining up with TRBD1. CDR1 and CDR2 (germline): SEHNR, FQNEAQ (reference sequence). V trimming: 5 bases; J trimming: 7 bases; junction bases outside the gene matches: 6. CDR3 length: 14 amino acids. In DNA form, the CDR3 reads TGTGCCAGCAGCAACCGGGACAGGGAGAATGAGCAGTTCTTC. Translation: CASSNRDRENEQFF. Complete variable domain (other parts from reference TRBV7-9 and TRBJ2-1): DTGVSQNPRHKITKRGQNVTFRCDPISEHNRLYWYRQTLGQGPEFLTYFQNEAQLEKSRLLSDRFSAERPKGSFSTLEIQRTEQGDSAMYLCASSNRDRENEQFFGPGTRLTVL.

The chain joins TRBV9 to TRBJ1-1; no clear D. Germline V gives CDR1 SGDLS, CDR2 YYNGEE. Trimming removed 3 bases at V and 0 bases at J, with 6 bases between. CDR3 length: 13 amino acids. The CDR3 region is CASSGSVNTEAFF. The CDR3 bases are TGTGCCAGCAGCGGAAGTGTGAACACTGAAGCTTTCTTT.

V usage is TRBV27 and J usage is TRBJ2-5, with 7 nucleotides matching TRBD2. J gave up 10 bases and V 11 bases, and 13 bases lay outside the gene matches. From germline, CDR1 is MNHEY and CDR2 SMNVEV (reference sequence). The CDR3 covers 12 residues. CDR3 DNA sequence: TGTGCCGCGGGGAGGGACTTTTATTTCCAGTACTTC. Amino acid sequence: CAAGRDFYFQYF.

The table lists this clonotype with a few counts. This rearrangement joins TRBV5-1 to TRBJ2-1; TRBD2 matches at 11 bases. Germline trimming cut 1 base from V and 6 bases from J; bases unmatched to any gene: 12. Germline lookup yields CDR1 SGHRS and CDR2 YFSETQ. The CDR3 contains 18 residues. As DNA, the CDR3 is TGCGCCAGCAGCTTGAGAATGGTAGCGGGAGGGAGTGGCAATGAGCAGTTCTTC. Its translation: CASSLRMVAGGSGNEQFF.

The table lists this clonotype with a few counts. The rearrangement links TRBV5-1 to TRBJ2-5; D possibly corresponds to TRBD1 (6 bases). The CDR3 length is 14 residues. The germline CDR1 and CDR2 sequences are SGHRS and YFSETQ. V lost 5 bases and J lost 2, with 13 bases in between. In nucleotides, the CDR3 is TGCGCCAGCAGTCATTTAGGACAGCAAGAGACCCAGTACTTC. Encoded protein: CASSHLGQQETQYF.

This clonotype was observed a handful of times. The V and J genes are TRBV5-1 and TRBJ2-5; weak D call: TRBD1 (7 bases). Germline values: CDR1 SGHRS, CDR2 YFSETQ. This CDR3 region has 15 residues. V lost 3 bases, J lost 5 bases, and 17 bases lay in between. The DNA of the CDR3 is TGCGCCAGCAGCTCACCGGAGGGGGCGCGTGAGACCCAGTACTTC. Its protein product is CASSSPEGARETQYF. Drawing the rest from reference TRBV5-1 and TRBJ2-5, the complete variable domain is KAGVTQTPRYLIKTRGQQVTLSCSPISGHRSVSWYQQTPGQGLQFLFEYFSETQRNKGNFPGRFSGRQFSNSRSEMNVSTLELGDSALYLCASSSPEGARETQYFGPGTRLLVL.

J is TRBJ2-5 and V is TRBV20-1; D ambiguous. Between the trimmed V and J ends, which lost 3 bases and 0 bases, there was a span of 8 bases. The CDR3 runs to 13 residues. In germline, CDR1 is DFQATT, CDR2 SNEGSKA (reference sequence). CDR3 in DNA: TGCAGTGCTAGTTACCGGAACCAAGAGACCCAGTACTTC. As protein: CSASYRNQETQYF.

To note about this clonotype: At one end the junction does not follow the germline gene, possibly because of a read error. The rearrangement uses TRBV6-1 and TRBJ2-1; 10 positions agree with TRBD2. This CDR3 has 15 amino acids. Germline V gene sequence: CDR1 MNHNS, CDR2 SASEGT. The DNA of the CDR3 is TGTGCCAGCAGTCAAGCGGGAGGGGCCTACAATGAGCAGTTCTTC. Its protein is CASSQAGGAYNEQFF.

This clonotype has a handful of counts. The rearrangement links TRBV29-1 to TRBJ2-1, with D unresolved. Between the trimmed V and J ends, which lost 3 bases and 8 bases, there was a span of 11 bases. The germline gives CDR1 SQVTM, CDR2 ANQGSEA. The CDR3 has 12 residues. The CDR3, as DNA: TGCAGCGTTGAGATGGGGTGGCATGAGCAGTTCTTC. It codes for CSVEMGWHEQFF.

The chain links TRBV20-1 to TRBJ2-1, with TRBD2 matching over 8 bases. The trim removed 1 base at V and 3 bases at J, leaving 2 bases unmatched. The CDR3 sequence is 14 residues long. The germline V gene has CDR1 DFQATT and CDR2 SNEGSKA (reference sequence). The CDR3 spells CSARALAVYNEQFF. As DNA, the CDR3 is TGCAGTGCTAGAGCACTAGCGGTCTACAATGAGCAGTTCTTC.